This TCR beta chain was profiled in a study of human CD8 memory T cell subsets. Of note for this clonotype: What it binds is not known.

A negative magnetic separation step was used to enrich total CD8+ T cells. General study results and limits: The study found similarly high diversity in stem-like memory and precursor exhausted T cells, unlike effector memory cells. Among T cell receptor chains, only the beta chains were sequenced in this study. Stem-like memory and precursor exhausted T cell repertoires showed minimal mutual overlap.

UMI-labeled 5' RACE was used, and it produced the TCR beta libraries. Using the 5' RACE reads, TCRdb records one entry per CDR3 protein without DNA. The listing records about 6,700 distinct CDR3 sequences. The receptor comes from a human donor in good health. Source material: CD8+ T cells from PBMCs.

This chain's CDR3 is CASSPRDVRTYNEQFF. This rearrangement joins TRBV28 to TRBJ2-1; TCRdb picks TRBD1, but there is no DNA to check that call. The CDR3 extends over 16 amino acids. Germline assignment: CDR1 MDHEN and CDR2 SYDVKM.